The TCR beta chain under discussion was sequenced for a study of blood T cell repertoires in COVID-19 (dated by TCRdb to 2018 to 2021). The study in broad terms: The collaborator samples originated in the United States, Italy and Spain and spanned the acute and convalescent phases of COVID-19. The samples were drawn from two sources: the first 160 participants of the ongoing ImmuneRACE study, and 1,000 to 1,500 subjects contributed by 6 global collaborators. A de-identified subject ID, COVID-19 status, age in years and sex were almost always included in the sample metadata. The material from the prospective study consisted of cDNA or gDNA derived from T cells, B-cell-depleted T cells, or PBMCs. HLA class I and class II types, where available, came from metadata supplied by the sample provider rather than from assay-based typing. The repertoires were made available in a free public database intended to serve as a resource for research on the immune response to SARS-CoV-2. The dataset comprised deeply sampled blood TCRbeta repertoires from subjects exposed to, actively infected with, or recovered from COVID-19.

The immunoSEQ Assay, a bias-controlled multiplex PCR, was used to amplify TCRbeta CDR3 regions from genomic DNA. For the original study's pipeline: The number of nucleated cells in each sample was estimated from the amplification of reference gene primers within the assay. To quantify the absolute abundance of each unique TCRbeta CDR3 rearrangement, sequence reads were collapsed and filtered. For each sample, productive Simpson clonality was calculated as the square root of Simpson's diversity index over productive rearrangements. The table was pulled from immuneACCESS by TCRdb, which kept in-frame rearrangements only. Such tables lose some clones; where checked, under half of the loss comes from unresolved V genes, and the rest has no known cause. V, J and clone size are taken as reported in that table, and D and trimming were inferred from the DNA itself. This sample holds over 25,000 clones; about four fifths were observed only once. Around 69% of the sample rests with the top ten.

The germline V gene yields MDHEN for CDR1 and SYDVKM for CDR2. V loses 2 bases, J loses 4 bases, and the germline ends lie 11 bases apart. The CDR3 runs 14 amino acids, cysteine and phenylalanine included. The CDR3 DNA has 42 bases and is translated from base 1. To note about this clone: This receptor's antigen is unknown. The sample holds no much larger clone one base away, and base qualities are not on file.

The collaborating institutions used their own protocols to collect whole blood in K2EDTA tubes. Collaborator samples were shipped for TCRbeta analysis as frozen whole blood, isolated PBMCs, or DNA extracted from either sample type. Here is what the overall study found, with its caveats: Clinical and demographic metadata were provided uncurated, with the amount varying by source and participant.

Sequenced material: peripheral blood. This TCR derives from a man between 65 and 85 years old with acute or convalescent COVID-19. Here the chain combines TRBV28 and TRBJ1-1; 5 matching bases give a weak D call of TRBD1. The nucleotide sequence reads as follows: TGTGCCAGCAGTTTAAGCCAGGGCGGCACTGAAGCTTTCTTT. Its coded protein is CASSLSQGGTEAFF.